The T cell receptor (beta chain) described here comes from a study of blood T cells in healthy people across ages. V was trimmed by 6 bases and J by 2 bases, leaving 14 bases between them. This CDR3 has 14 residues. Through a sample-barcoded 5' primer and a J-beta primer mix, a second PCR was run for roughly 6 to 11 cycles. Every sample produced at least 2.5 million CDR3-containing paired-end reads. TCRdb used MiXCR to reprocess the 5' RACE reads, holding one entry per CDR3 protein. The table shows 1.5 million to 2 million distinct CDR3 sequences, with approximately 28% occurring only once. The study, taken as a whole, reports: The lack of PBMC sorting stopped any conclusive naive versus antigen-experienced comparison.

Turning to this clonotype: Its cognate antigen is unknown. Being one base from a much bigger clone, this may be a read error.

The TCR comes from a woman in her 30s in good health. The sequencing sample was made of blood. V is TRBV12-3 or TRBV12-4 and J is TRBJ2-7; perhaps TRBD1 as D (5 bases). The CDR3 loop reads CASRLQGITYEQYF. The CDR3 DNA sequence: TGTGCCAGCAGGTTGCAGGGAATAACCTACGAGCAGTACTTC.